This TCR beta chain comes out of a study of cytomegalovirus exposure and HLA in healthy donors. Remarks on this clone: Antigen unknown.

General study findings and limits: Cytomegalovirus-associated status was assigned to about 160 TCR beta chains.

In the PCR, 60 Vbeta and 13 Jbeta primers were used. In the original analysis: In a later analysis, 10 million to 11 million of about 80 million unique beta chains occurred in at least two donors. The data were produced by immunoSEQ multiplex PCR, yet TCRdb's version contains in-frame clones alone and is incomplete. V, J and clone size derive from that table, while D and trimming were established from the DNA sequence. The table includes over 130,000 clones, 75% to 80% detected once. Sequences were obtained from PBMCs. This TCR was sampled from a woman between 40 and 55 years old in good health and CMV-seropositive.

The CDR3: CASSLVAGNQETQYF. CDR3 DNA: TGTGCCAGCAGCTTAGTAGCGGGGAACCAAGAGACCCAGTACTTC. The rearrangement joins TRBV11-2 to TRBJ2-5, with 8 bases that match TRBD2. Per germline, CDR1 SGHAT and CDR2 FQNNGV. This CDR3 is built from 15 residues. The trim removed 1 base at V and 0 bases at J, leaving 1 base unmatched.